The rows below give T cell receptor beta chains drawn from one sample of a study of graft-versus-host responses after intestinal transplantation. These receptors have no identified antigens. Using immunoSEQ multiplex PCR, the repertoire was profiled, and TCRdb retains in-frame clones only, with some absent. The table has some 64,000 clones, approximately 90% seen once; the top ten hold about 1.7%. The sample was unstimulated CD8+ T cells sorted from spleen or lymph node cells, taken before transplant. These TCRs come from a human donor who was the organ donor for an intestinal transplant. Both conserved end residues are part of each CDR3. D genes are given only for firm matches. Clone size is stated in some rows and not others, as once, few, many or a class when expanded.

j_gene: TRBJ2-5; v_gene: TRBV5-5; abundance: -; d_gene: -; len: 17; CDR3aa: CASSLSTGPRLQETQYF; CDR3nt: TGTGCCAGCAGCTTGTCTACAGGGCCTAGACTCCAAGAGACCCAGTACTTC
j_gene: TRBJ2-7; v_gene: TRBV28; abundance: -; d_gene: TRBD2; len: 16; CDR3aa: CASSQGLAGGFGEQYF; CDR3nt: TGTGCCAGCAGTCAGGGACTAGCGGGAGGGTTCGGGGAGCAGTACTTC
j_gene: TRBJ2-1; v_gene: TRBV7-9; abundance: -; d_gene: -; len: 14; CDR3aa: CASSSKAEINEQFF; CDR3nt: TGTGCCAGCAGCTCAAAAGCGGAAATCAATGAGCAGTTCTTC
j_gene: TRBJ1-6; v_gene: TRBV6-6; abundance: -; d_gene: TRBD1; len: 16; CDR3aa: CASSYSPGQDDSPLHF; CDR3nt: TGTGCCAGCAGTTACTCCCCGGGACAGGATGATTCACCCCTCCACTTT
j_gene: TRBJ2-2; v_gene: TRBV9; abundance: -; d_gene: TRBD1; len: 16; CDR3aa: CASSALGQGGGGELFF; CDR3nt: TGTGCCAGCAGCGCACTGGGACAGGGAGGAGGCGGGGAGCTGTTTTTT
j_gene: TRBJ2-7; v_gene: TRBV5-3; abundance: -; d_gene: TRBD1; len: 15; CDR3aa: CAISEQGAYAYEQYF; CDR3nt: TGTGCCATCTCGGAACAGGGGGCCTATGCCTACGAGCAGTACTTC
j_gene: TRBJ2-7; v_gene: TRBV2; abundance: -; d_gene: -; len: 15; CDR3aa: CASSERVASYHEQYF; CDR3nt: TGTGCCAGCAGTGAACGGGTGGCAAGCTACCACGAGCAGTACTTC
j_gene: TRBJ1-2; v_gene: TRBV10-2; abundance: -; d_gene: TRBD1; len: 12; CDR3aa: CASSGTGAGYTF; CDR3nt: TGCGCCAGCAGCGGGACAGGGGCTGGCTACACCTTC
j_gene: TRBJ1-1; v_gene: TRBV9; abundance: -; d_gene: -; len: 12; CDR3aa: CASSATNTEAFF; CDR3nt: TGTGCCAGCAGCGCTACGAACACTGAAGCTTTCTTT
j_gene: TRBJ2-3; v_gene: TRBV27; abundance: -; d_gene: TRBD2; len: 13; CDR3aa: CARGGRSTDTQYF; CDR3nt: TGTGCCAGAGGCGGGAGAAGCACAGATACGCAGTATTTT
j_gene: TRBJ2-7; v_gene: TRBV7-7; abundance: -; d_gene: TRBD1; len: 16; CDR3aa: CASSLGWTGNVHEQYF; CDR3nt: TGTGCTAGCAGCTTAGGATGGACAGGGAACGTCCACGAGCAGTACTTC
j_gene: TRBJ2-7; v_gene: TRBV5-5; abundance: once; d_gene: -; len: 13; CDR3aa: CASSLSGDYEQYF; CDR3nt: TGTGCCAGCAGCTTGTCAGGTGACTACGAGCAGTACTTC
j_gene: TRBJ1-1; v_gene: TRBV30; abundance: -; d_gene: -; len: 14; CDR3aa: CAWDPGTLNTEAFF; CDR3nt: TGTGCCTGGGATCCGGGGACACTGAACACTGAAGCTTTCTTT
j_gene: TRBJ1-5; v_gene: TRBV5-8; abundance: -; d_gene: TRBD1; len: 14; CDR3aa: CASSSTGSNQPQHF; CDR3nt: TGTGCCAGCAGCTCGACAGGGAGCAATCAGCCCCAGCATTTT
j_gene: TRBJ2-7; v_gene: TRBV6-5; abundance: -; d_gene: TRBD1; len: 15; CDR3aa: CASSYIAGGSYEQYF; CDR3nt: TGTGCCAGCAGTTATATTGCAGGGGGCTCCTACGAGCAGTACTTC
j_gene: TRBJ1-3; v_gene: TRBV28; abundance: few; d_gene: -; len: 13; CDR3aa: CASSLGRDRNLHF; CDR3nt: TGTGCCAGCAGTCTGGGCCGAGACAGAAACCTACATTTT
j_gene: TRBJ1-1; v_gene: TRBV28; abundance: -; d_gene: -; len: 12; CDR3aa: CASSWWGLEAFF; CDR3nt: TGTGCCAGCAGTTGGTGGGGGCTCGAAGCTTTCTTT
j_gene: TRBJ2-7; v_gene: TRBV30; abundance: -; d_gene: TRBD1; len: 13; CDR3aa: CAWSHFQGEEQYF; CDR3nt: TGTGCCTGGAGTCACTTCCAGGGGGAGGAGCAGTACTTC
j_gene: TRBJ2-7; v_gene: TRBV6-6; abundance: -; d_gene: TRBD1; len: 13; CDR3aa: CASSLNRGKEQYF; CDR3nt: TGTGCCAGCAGCTTAAACAGGGGGAAAGAGCAGTACTTC
j_gene: TRBJ1-2; v_gene: TRBV9; abundance: -; d_gene: -; len: 15; CDR3aa: CASSVEGEVNYGYTF; CDR3nt: TGTGCCAGCAGCGTAGAAGGGGAGGTTAACTATGGCTACACCTTC
j_gene: TRBJ2-5; v_gene: TRBV19; abundance: -; d_gene: -; len: 14; CDR3aa: CASSISEKQETQYF; CDR3nt: TGTGCCAGTAGTATTTCCGAGAAACAAGAGACCCAGTACTTC
j_gene: TRBJ2-7; v_gene: TRBV11-2; abundance: -; d_gene: -; len: 11; CDR3aa: CASSFSLEQYF; CDR3nt: TGTGCCAGCAGCTTTTCTCTCGAGCAGTACTTC
j_gene: TRBJ2-7; v_gene: TRBV29-1; abundance: -; d_gene: -; len: 12; CDR3aa: CSVESLGNEQYF; CDR3nt: TGCAGCGTCGAAAGTCTAGGAAACGAGCAGTACTTC
j_gene: TRBJ2-3; v_gene: TRBV9; abundance: -; d_gene: -; len: 16; CDR3aa: CASSVAGLGGIDTQYF; CDR3nt: TGTGCCAGCAGCGTAGCTGGTCTCGGCGGAATTGATACGCAGTATTTT
j_gene: TRBJ1-5; v_gene: TRBV19; abundance: -; d_gene: -; len: 14; CDR3aa: CASSISWGRQPQHF; CDR3nt: TGTGCCAGTAGTATTTCATGGGGGAGGCAGCCCCAGCATTTT
j_gene: TRBJ2-5; v_gene: TRBV7-6; abundance: -; d_gene: -; len: 14; CDR3aa: CASSVLRGQETQYF; CDR3nt: TGTGCCAGCAGCGTCCTCCGGGGACAAGAGACCCAGTACTTC
j_gene: TRBJ2-7; v_gene: TRBV28; abundance: medium-sized; d_gene: -; len: 17; CDR3aa: CASSLWGIASDDYEQYF; CDR3nt: TGTGCCAGCAGTTTATGGGGTATCGCGAGCGATGACTACGAGCAGTACTTC